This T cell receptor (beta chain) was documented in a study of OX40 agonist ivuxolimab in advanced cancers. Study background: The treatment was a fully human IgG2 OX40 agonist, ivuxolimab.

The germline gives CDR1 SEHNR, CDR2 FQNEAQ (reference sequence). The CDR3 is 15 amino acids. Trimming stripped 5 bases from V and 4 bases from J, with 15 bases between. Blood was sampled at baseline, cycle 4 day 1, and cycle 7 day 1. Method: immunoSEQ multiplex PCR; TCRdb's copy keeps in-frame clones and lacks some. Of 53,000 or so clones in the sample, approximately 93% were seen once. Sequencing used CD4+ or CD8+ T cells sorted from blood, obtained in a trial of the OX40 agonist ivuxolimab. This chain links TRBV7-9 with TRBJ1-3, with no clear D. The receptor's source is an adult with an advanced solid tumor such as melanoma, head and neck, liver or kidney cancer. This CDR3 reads CASSLTGPRGNTIYF. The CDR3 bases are TGTGCCAGCAGCCTGACGGGCCCGAGAGGAAACACCATATATTTT.